Given below is one T cell receptor beta chain in context. The sample comes from a study of blood T cell repertoires in COVID-19. Sequenced by immunoSEQ multiplex PCR; TCRdb stores in-frame clones only, minus some. The data show approximately 170,000 clones, approximately 91% seen once. The CDR3 is 15 residues long. The ends lost 2 bases at V and 7 bases at J; junction bases unmatched: 10. Germline CDR1 reads MNHEY; CDR2 reads SVGEGT. The chain links TRBV6-2 or TRBV6-3 to TRBJ1-1; TRBD1 matches 7 bases. The sequence was obtained from a man aged 18-30 years with COVID-19, enrolled during active disease. Sequencing used peripheral blood. The CDR3, as DNA: TGTGCCAGCAGTTACGGGCCCGGGACAGAGATTGAAGCTTTCTTT. The encoded protein is CASSYGPGTEIEAFF.